This T cell receptor beta chain was sequenced during a study of T cell changes during pregnancy in multiple sclerosis. Trimming took 0 bases from V and 5 from J, leaving 16 bases between them. The CDR3 consists of 17 residues. The germline V gene encodes CDR1 KGHSH and CDR2 LQKENI. Produced via immunoSEQ multiplex PCR; TCRdb's table is partial and in-frame only. The sample lists 56,000 or so clones; about nine tenths were seen once. The receptor was isolated from a female donor in good health, enrolled as a control in a pregnancy study. The chain links TRBV18 to TRBJ2-2, with D perhaps TRBD1 (5 bases). Sample: peripheral blood, taken in the first trimester of pregnancy. CDR3 in DNA: TGTGCCAGCTCACCACCATTCGCTCAGGGCGAAACCGGGGAGCTGTTTTTT. Translation gives CASSPPFAQGETGELFF.